These 26 T cell receptor beta chains share one sample of origin, sequenced in a study of T cells in Graves' hyperthyroidism and ophthalmopathy. There were TCR beta CDR3 regions amplified from RNA transcripts. First-round RT-PCR of the TCR CDR3 relied on the HTBI primer set. TCRdb recomputed calls from the multiplex PCR reads with MiXCR, one row per CDR3 protein. The table has approximately 620,000 distinct CDR3 sequences, roughly 15% seen once. Sequenced material: blood. The origin of the receptors is a woman in her forties with Graves' ophthalmopathy.

This clonotype came up many times. The V and J genes are TRBV30 and TRBJ1-4; possibly TRBD1 for D (5 bases). Germline V CDR1 and CDR2: GTSNPN, SVGIG (reference sequence). V lost 2 bases, J lost 12 bases, and 19 bases lay in between. The CDR3 has 14 residues. CDR3 amino acids: CAWSLRGIRGQLFF. The CDR3 nucleotides are TGTGCCTGGAGTCTACGGGGGATTCGGGGTCAACTGTTTTTT.

In its sample, this clonotype was seen a few times. The V gene is TRBV11-2, the J gene TRBJ1-1; weak D call: TRBD1 (5 bases). Germline CDR1 reads SGHAT; CDR2 reads FQNNGV. Trimming removed 6 bases at V and 6 bases at J, with 23 bases between. CDR3 length: 16 residues. This CDR3 reads CASRPYPGLSNAEAFF. The CDR3 DNA sequence: TGTGCCAGCAGACCGTACCCGGGACTTAGTAACGCTGAAGCTTTCTTT.

This clonotype was seen many times. For the CDR3, the DNA is TGTGCCAGAGGGACAGGGTTGAGCACTGAAGCTTTCTTT. This sequence encodes CARGTGLSTEAFF. The V call is TRBV12-5, the J call TRBJ1-1; 9 bases fit TRBD1. The CDR3 is made up of 13 amino acids. Germline values: CDR1 LGHNT, CDR2 FRNRAP.

The V gene is TRBV28, the J gene TRBJ1-1, with no clear D. This CDR3 contains 13 residues. Trimming took off 3 bases at V and 6 bases at J, with 11 bases between the two ends. Germline lookup yields CDR1 MDHEN and CDR2 SYDVKM. The CDR3 is CASSFANLPEAFF. CDR3 nucleotide sequence: TGTGCCAGCAGTTTCGCAAACCTACCTGAAGCTTTCTTT. The complete variable domain, with remaining parts taken from reference TRBV28 and TRBJ1-1, reads DVKVTQSSRYLVKRTGEKVFLECVQDMDHENMFWYRQDPGLGLRLIYFSYDVKMKEKGDIPEGYSVSREKKERFSLILESASTNQTSMYLCASSFANLPEAFFGQGTRLTVV.

The gene calls are TRBV20-1 and TRBJ2-4, with D perhaps matching TRBD2 (6 bases). The germline V and J ends were trimmed by 0 bases and 3 bases, with 15 bases remaining between them. This CDR3 has 16 amino acids. CDR1 is DFQATT and CDR2 is SNEGSKA in the germline V gene (reference sequence). As DNA, the CDR3 is TGCAGTGCTAGAGATTCAACTAGCTGGGGCAAAAACATTCAGTACTTC. Residues: CSARDSTSWGKNIQYF.

This clonotype was recorded at least ten times. The genes are TRBV6-2 or TRBV6-3 and TRBJ2-3, with a weak D call TRBD1 (6 bases). Trimming stripped 8 bases from V and 1 base from J, with 13 bases between. The CDR3 covers 14 residues. Germline CDR1 MNHEY, CDR2 SVGEGT. The CDR3 nucleotides read TGTGCCAGCTACCACAGGGTAGGCACAGATACGCAGTATTTT. Translated: CASYHRVGTDTQYF.

This clonotype has ten or more counts. The chain recombines TRBV5-6 with TRBJ2-3, with TRBD2 matching 8 bases. Germline V gene lookup returns CDR1 SGHDT and CDR2 YYEEEE. J gave up 5 bases and V 6 bases, and 14 bases lay outside the gene matches. The CDR3 loop spans 16 amino acids. The CDR3 DNA follows: TGTGCCAGCAAAGAGGCGGCGGGGGGAGGAAAAGATACGCAGTATTTT. This sequence encodes CASKEAAGGGKDTQYF. Variable domain in full (rest from reference TRBV5-6 and TRBJ2-3): DAGVTQSPTHLIKTRGQQVTLRCSPKSGHDTVSWYQQALGQGPQFIFQYYEEEERQRGNFPDRFSGHQFPNYSSELNVNALLLGDSALYLCASKEAAGGGKDTQYFGPGTRLTVL.

This clonotype was picked up many times. V usage is TRBV12-3 or TRBV12-4 and J usage is TRBJ1-2, with 10 nucleotides matching TRBD1. This CDR3 has 15 amino acids. V dropped 5 bases and J dropped 3; count of bases not matched to a gene: 6. CDR3 sequence: CASSQDRGAYYGYTF. The CDR3 region has the DNA TGTGCCAGCAGTCAGGACAGGGGGGCATACTATGGCTACACCTTC.

This clonotype was seen many times. The rearrangement joins TRBV5-1 to TRBJ1-2; D is unclear. CDR3 length: 15 amino acids. From germline, CDR1 is SGHRS and CDR2 YFSETQ. Trimming took 0 bases from V and 3 from J, leaving 12 bases between them. In nucleotides, the CDR3 is TGCGCCAGCAGCTTGGGGAGGGCGGCGGACTATGGCTACACCTTC. As protein: CASSLGRAADYGYTF. Variable domain in full (rest from reference TRBV5-1 and TRBJ1-2): KAGVTQTPRYLIKTRGQQVTLSCSPISGHRSVSWYQQTPGQGLQFLFEYFSETQRNKGNFPGRFSGRQFSNSRSEMNVSTLELGDSALYLCASSLGRAADYGYTFGSGTRLTVV.

The chain combines TRBV27 with TRBJ1-2; D is ambiguous. Germline CDR1 reads MNHEY; CDR2 reads SMNVEV (reference sequence). The CDR3 has 13 residues. V lost 6 bases to trimming and J lost 8 bases, with 16 bases between them. This CDR3 is CASSQAGAGGYTF. The CDR3 DNA reads TGTGCCAGCAGCCAAGCGGGAGCGGGCGGCTACACCTTC.

This clonotype was counted at least ten times. The CDR3 loop reads CASIDPPKGAFF. The CDR3 DNA is TGTGCCAGCATTGATCCTCCGAAGGGAGCTTTCTTT. V and J are TRBV6-2 or TRBV6-3 and TRBJ1-1; D ambiguous. The CDR3 covers 12 residues. Per germline, CDR1 MNHEY and CDR2 SVGEGT. Trimming removed 7 bases from V and 10 bases from J, with 16 bases in between.

V gene TRBV9 combines with J gene TRBJ2-1; 8 bases match TRBD2. The CDR3 spans 14 residues. Germline CDR1 and CDR2: SGDLS and YYNGEE. Trimming took 3 bases from V and 6 from J; bases not matched to a gene: 5. The CDR3 region has the DNA TGTGCCAGCAGCGGTGGACTAGCAGGCAATGAGCAGTTCTTC. It translates to CASSGGLAGNEQFF.

This clonotype was picked up a small number of times. The chain has TRBV14 and TRBJ2-1; 11 positions agree with TRBD1. With V trimmed by 1 base and J by 9 bases, 8 bases remained unmatched. Germline CDR1 and CDR2: SGHDN and FVKESK. The CDR3 covers 16 residues. CDR3 nucleotides: TGTGCCAGCAGCCAAGCTGGACAGGGGGCTATGGTTGAGCAGTTCTTC. Its protein is CASSQAGQGAMVEQFF.

This clonotype was found many times. This chain uses TRBV7-2 with TRBJ2-3; D is unclear. The germline gives CDR1 SGHTA, CDR2 FQGNSA. This CDR3 spans 12 amino acids. Deletions cut 2 bases from V and 6 bases from J, with 6 bases between. Here the CDR3 DNA reads TGTGCCAGCAGCTTAACACGGGATACGCAGTATTTT. Translating it yields CASSLTRDTQYF.

This clonotype has ten or more counts. V usage is TRBV5-1 and J usage is TRBJ1-1, with D hard to call. The V gene's germline CDR1 is SGHRS and CDR2 YFSETQ. V lost 0 bases, J lost 0 bases, and 9 bases lay in between. The CDR3 is made up of 15 amino acids. The CDR3 sequence is CASSLGAVMNTEAFF. As DNA, the CDR3 is TGCGCCAGCAGCTTGGGGGCAGTGATGAACACTGAAGCTTTCTTT. Combining the CDR3 with reference TRBV5-1 and TRBJ1-1 gives the whole variable domain KAGVTQTPRYLIKTRGQQVTLSCSPISGHRSVSWYQQTPGQGLQFLFEYFSETQRNKGNFPGRFSGRQFSNSRSEMNVSTLELGDSALYLCASSLGAVMNTEAFFGQGTRLTVV.

Many counts were recorded for this clonotype. J is TRBJ2-1 and V is TRBV20-1; no clear D gene. Germline V lookup: CDR1 DFQATT, CDR2 SNEGSKA (reference sequence). CDR3 length: 11 amino acids. V was shortened by 3 bases and J by 11 bases, with 11 bases between the two germline ends. The CDR3 is CSASGPSQQFF. The CDR3 coding sequence is TGCAGTGCTAGCGGGCCATCGCAGCAGTTCTTC.

In its sample, this clonotype was seen many times. The rearrangement joins TRBV6-1 to TRBJ1-1; 8 bases are shared with TRBD1. The CDR3 has 13 amino acids. V was clipped by 5 bases and J by 8 bases; unmatched bases: 7. CDR1 and CDR2 (germline): MNHNS, SASEGT. CDR3 sequence (DNA): TGTGCCAGCAGTTCCGATACAGGGGGAGAAGCTTTCTTT. Translating gives CASSSDTGGEAFF.

This clonotype was counted only a few times. V and J are TRBV28 and TRBJ2-2; 10 bases fit TRBD1. Germline assignment: CDR1 MDHEN and CDR2 SYDVKM. Trimming at V came to 5 bases and at J to 6 bases, leaving 9 bases not matched to a gene. The CDR3 consists of 16 residues. Here the CDR3 DNA reads TGTGCCAGCAGTGTCCCGGGACAGGGGCACGCCGGGGAGCTGTTTTTT. Its protein is CASSVPGQGHAGELFF.

This clonotype was observed a handful of times. The genes are TRBV7-9 and TRBJ2-1; 11 nucleotides match TRBD1. Germline CDR1 reads SEHNR; CDR2 reads FQNEAQ (reference sequence). This CDR3 is 15 amino acids long. V dropped 3 bases and J dropped 7; count of bases not matched to a gene: 5. CDR3 amino acids: CASSFGQGAGNEQFF. The CDR3 region has the DNA TGTGCCAGCAGCTTCGGACAGGGGGCGGGTAATGAGCAGTTCTTC.

This clonotype was counted at least ten times. The J gene is TRBJ2-1, the V gene TRBV6-2 or TRBV6-3, with 8 positions matching TRBD2. The CDR3 is 13 residues long. The germline V gene has CDR1 MNHEY and CDR2 SVGEGT. The V and J ends lost 6 bases and 9 bases, in that order; junction bases with no gene match: 7. CDR3 DNA sequence: TGTGCCAGCAGCCGGGAGGGCCGGGGTGAGCAGTTCTTC. This translates into CASSREGRGEQFF.

There are a few counts of this clonotype. The V gene is TRBV6-1, the J gene TRBJ1-5; possibly TRBD1 for D (5 bases). The germline V gene has CDR1 MNHNS and CDR2 SASEGT. The CDR3 extends over 15 amino acids. V lost 2 bases and J lost 7, with 15 bases in between. Written as DNA, the CDR3 is TGTGCCAGCAGTGAAAGGTACGAGGGGTGGCAGCCCCAGCATTTT. Amino acids: CASSERYEGWQPQHF.

This clonotype was observed many times. This chain uses TRBV5-5 with TRBJ2-1; TRBD2 is a possible D gene (6 bases). The CDR3 is 13 residues long. Trimming pared 0 bases from V and 13 bases from J, leaving 14 bases between. Germline loops: CDR1 SGHKS, CDR2 YYEKEE (reference sequence). This CDR3 reads CASSLVRDSPQFF. The CDR3 nucleotides read TGTGCCAGCAGCTTGGTGAGGGACTCACCTCAGTTCTTC.

In its sample, this clonotype was seen a few times. The chain carries TRBV20-1 and TRBJ1-6; D is ambiguous. The ends were cut back, 1 base at V and 8 bases at J, with 12 bases in the middle. The CDR3 runs to 14 residues. Looked up from germline, CDR1 is DFQATT and CDR2 is SNEGSKA (reference sequence). CDR3 sequence (DNA): TGCAGTGCTAGAGCCGGGTCTCGGGATTCACCCCTCCACTTT. This sequence encodes CSARAGSRDSPLHF.

This clonotype was found many times. The chain joins TRBV5-1 to TRBJ1-1; the D gene is possibly TRBD1 (5 bases). In germline, CDR1 is SGHRS, CDR2 YFSETQ. V was shortened by 4 bases and J by 1 base, with 17 bases between the two germline ends. The CDR3 contains 16 residues. This chain's CDR3 is CASSPDLGGANTEAFF. The CDR3 nucleotides read TGCGCCAGCAGCCCGGATTTGGGGGGAGCGAACACTGAAGCTTTCTTT.

Many counts were recorded for this clonotype. This rearrangement joins TRBV11-2 to TRBJ1-2; TRBD1 might be the D (6 bases). V was shortened by 5 bases and J by 4 bases, with 20 bases between the two germline ends. There are 16 residues in the CDR3. CDR1 is SGHAT and CDR2 is FQNNGV in the germline V gene. CDR3 loop: CASSPIKGEGTYGYTF. CDR3 bases: TGTGCCAGCAGCCCGATTAAGGGGGAGGGGACCTATGGCTACACCTTC.

The sample holds many counts of this clonotype. J is TRBJ2-7 and V is TRBV18; 10 bases match TRBD1. CDR1 is KGHSH, CDR2 LQKENI, per germline. This CDR3 contains 14 residues. The J segment lost 5 bases and the V segment lost 6 bases, leaving 7 bases of the junction unmatched. The CDR3 region has the DNA TGTGCCAGCTCGCCCGGGACAGGGGTCAACGAGCAGTACTTC. Protein: CASSPGTGVNEQYF.